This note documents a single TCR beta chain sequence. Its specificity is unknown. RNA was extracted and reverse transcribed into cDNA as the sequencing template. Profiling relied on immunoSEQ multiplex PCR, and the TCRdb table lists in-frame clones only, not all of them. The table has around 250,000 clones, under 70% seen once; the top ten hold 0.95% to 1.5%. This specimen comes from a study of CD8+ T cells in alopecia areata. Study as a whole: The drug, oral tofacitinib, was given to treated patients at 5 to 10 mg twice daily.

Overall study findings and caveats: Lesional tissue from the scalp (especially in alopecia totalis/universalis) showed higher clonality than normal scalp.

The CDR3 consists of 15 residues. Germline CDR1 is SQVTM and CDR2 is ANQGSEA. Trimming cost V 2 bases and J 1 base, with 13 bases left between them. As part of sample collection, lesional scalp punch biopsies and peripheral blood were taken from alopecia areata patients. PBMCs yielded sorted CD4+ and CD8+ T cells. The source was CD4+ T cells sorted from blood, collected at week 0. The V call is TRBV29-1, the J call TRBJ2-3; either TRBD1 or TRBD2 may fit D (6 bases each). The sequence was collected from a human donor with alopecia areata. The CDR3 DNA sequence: TGCAGCGTTGAAAGTCTAGGGGGGCGCACAGATACGCAGTATTTT. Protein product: CSVESLGGRTDTQYF.